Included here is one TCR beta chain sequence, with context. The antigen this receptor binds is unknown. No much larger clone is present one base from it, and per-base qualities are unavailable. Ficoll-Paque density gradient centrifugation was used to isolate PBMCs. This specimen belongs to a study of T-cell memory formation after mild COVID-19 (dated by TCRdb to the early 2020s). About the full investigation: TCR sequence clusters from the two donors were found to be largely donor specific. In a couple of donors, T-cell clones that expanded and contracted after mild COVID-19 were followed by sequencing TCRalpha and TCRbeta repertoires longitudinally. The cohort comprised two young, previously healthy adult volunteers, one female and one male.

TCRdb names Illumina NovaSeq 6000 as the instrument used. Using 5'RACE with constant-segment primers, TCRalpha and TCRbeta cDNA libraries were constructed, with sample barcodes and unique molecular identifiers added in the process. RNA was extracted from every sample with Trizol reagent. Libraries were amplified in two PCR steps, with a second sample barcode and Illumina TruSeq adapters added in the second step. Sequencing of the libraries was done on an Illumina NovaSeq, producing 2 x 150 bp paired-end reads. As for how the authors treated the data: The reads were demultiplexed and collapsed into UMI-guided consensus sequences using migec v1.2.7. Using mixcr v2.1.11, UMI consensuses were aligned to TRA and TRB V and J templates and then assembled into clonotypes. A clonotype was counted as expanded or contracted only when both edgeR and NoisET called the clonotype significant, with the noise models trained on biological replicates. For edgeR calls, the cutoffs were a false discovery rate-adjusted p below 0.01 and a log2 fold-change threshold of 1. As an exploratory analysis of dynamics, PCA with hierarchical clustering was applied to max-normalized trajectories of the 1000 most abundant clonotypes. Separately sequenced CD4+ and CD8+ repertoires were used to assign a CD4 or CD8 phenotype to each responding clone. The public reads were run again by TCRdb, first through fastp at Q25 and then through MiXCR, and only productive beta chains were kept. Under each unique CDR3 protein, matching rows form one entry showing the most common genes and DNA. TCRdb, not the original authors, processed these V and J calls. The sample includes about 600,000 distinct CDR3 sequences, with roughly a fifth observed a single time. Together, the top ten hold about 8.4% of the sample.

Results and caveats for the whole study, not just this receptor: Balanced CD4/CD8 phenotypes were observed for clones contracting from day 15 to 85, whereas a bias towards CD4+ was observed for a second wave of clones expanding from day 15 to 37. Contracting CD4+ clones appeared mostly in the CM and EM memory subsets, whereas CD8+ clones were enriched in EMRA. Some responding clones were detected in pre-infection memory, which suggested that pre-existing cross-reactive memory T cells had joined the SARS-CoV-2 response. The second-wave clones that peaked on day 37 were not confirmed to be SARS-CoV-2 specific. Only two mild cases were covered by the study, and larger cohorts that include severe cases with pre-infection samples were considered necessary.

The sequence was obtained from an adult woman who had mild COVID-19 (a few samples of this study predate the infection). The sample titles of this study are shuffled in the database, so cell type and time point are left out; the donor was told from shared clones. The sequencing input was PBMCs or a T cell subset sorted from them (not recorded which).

The CDR3 region has the sequence CASSPAIDRGSMENTEAFF. DNA sequence: TGCGCCAGCAGCCCCGCCATCGACAGGGGAAGCATGGAGAACACTGAAGCTTTCTTT. In this chain, TRBV5-1 is recombined with TRBJ1-1, and 8 junction bases match TRBD1. Including the terminal cysteine and phenylalanine, the CDR3 comprises 19 residues. CDR3 DNA only is kept here, 57 bases in frame from base 1. V ends up 4 bases short and J 1 base short, with an unmatched junction base count of 18. CDR1 SGHRS and CDR2 YFSETQ are derived from the germline V gene.